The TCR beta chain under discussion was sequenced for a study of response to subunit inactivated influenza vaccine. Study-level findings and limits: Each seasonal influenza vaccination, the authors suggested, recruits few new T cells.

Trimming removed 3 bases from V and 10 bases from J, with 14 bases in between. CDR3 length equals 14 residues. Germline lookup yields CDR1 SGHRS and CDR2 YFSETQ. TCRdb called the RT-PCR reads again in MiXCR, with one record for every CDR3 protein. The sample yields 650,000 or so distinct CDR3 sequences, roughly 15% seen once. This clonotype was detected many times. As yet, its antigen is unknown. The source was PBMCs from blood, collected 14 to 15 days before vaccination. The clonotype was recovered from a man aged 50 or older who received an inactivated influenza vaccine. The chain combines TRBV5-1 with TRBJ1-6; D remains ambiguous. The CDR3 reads CASSYGPEESPLHF. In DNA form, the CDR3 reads TGCGCCAGCAGCTATGGACCAGAGGAGTCACCCCTCCACTTT.